The 14 T cell receptor beta chains below were found in one sample sequenced in a study of cytomegalovirus exposure and HLA in healthy donors. Measured with immunoSEQ multiplex PCR; TCRdb has only the in-frame clones, and not every one. The sample lists approximately 57,000 clones; approximately 93% were seen once. The sequencing input was PBMCs. These receptors came from a woman between 18 and 29 years old in good health and CMV-seronegative.

This clone was found a few times. This chain links TRBV2 with TRBJ2-7; 12 bases line up with TRBD2. CDR1 and CDR2 (germline): SNHLY, FYNNEI. The CDR3 sequence is 14 residues long. V lost 10 bases, J lost 3 bases, and 7 bases stayed unmatched. The CDR3 reads CAIISSGGDYEQYF. DNA of the CDR3: TGTGCCATCATATCTAGCGGGGGGGACTACGAGCAGTACTTC. Full variable domain (missing parts from reference TRBV2 and TRBJ2-7): EPEVTQTPSHQVTQMGQEVILRCVPISNHLYFYWYRQILGQKVEFLVSFYNNEISEKSEIFDDQFSVERPDGSNFTLKIRSTKLEDSAMYFCAIISSGGDYEQYFGPGTRLTVT.

This chain uses TRBV6-4 with TRBJ2-3; no definite D call. The germline V gene has CDR1 MRHNA and CDR2 SNTAGT. With 5 bases removed from V and 2 bases from J, the gap between germline ends came to 8 bases. The CDR3 contains 13 residues. Here the CDR3 reads CASSSADTDTQYF. The DNA for the CDR3 is TGTGCCAGCAGTTCTGCGGACACAGATACGCAGTATTTT.

This rearrangement joins TRBV6-4 to TRBJ2-3; 12 nucleotides line up with TRBD2. V trimming: 0 bases; J trimming: 3 bases; junction bases outside the gene matches: 4. The CDR3 covers 17 residues. The germline V gene encodes CDR1 MRHNA and CDR2 SNTAGT. The CDR3 sequence is CASSDSTSGGGTDTQYF. CDR3 DNA: TGTGCCAGCAGTGACTCGACTAGCGGGGGAGGAACAGATACGCAGTATTTT.

V and J are TRBV10-3 and TRBJ1-6; D not resolved. Trimming took 8 bases from V and 5 from J, leaving 16 bases between them. This CDR3 comprises 15 residues. CDR1 ENHRY and CDR2 SYGVKD come from the germline V gene. CDR3 region: CAIGERRANNSPLHF. In nucleotides, the CDR3 is TGTGCCATCGGAGAACGGAGGGCGAATAATTCACCCCTCCACTTT.

The chain couples TRBV7-9 to TRBJ2-1; 7 nucleotides agree with TRBD2. Germline V lookup: CDR1 SEHNR, CDR2 FQNEAQ (reference sequence). The CDR3 runs 15 residues. With V trimmed by 2 bases and J by 5 bases, 6 bases remained unmatched. The CDR3: CASSLSEGGDNEQFF. The CDR3 DNA reads TGTGCCAGCAGCTTATCGGAGGGAGGGGACAATGAGCAGTTCTTC.

This sequence joins TRBV2 and TRBJ1-5, with 8 bases matching TRBD1. The CDR3 loop spans 15 amino acids. J was trimmed by 2 bases and V by 4 bases; bases with no gene match: 4. Germline CDR1 and CDR2: SNHLY and FYNNEI. As DNA, the CDR3 is TGTGCCAGCAGTGTAGACAGGGGCGGCAATCAGCCCCAGCATTTT. Protein product: CASSVDRGGNQPQHF.

This chain uses TRBV2 with TRBJ2-3; 10 positions agree with TRBD2. The CDR3 length is 16 residues. Germline V gene lookup returns CDR1 SNHLY and CDR2 FYNNEI. Trimming removed 6 bases from V and 0 bases from J; junction bases left unmatched: 6. This CDR3 reads CASRYLSGRSTDTQYF. DNA for the CDR3: TGTGCCAGCAGGTACCTTAGCGGGAGGAGCACAGATACGCAGTATTTT. Using reference TRBV2 and TRBJ2-3 for the parts outside the CDR3, the full variable domain is EPEVTQTPSHQVTQMGQEVILRCVPISNHLYFYWYRQILGQKVEFLVSFYNNEISEKSEIFDDQFSVERPDGSNFTLKIRSTKLEDSAMYFCASRYLSGRSTDTQYFGPGTRLTVL.

The chain combines TRBV2 with TRBJ1-6; D possibly corresponds to TRBD1 (6 bases). Germline loops: CDR1 SNHLY, CDR2 FYNNEI. Trimming cost V 6 bases and J 9 bases, with 15 bases left between them. The CDR3 is 14 amino acids. CDR3 nucleotide sequence: TGTGCCAGCAGGGCTCCGACAGGAATTTCACCCCTCCACTTT. Encoded protein: CASRAPTGISPLHF.

The V and J genes are TRBV5-6 and TRBJ1-1; D is possibly TRBD1 (5 bases). The ends were cut back, 0 bases at V and 6 bases at J, with 15 bases in the middle. Germline CDR1 reads SGHDT; CDR2 reads YYEEEE. The CDR3 totals 15 residues. The CDR3 bases are TGTGCCAGCAGCTTGGCTAGGGGTCCTGACGCTGAAGCTTTCTTT. Protein product: CASSLARGPDAEAFF.

Notes on this clone: Germline and junction disagree at one end, which may indicate a read error. This chain joins TRBV19 and TRBJ1-2, with D possibly matching TRBD1 (5 bases). This CDR3 comprises 14 residues. Germline CDR1 is LNHDA and CDR2 is SQIVND (reference sequence). The CDR3 DNA follows: TGTGCCAGTAGTATAGTAACCAGGGAGGATGGCTACATCTTC. It translates to CASSIVTREDGYIF. The full variable domain, completed using reference TRBV19 and TRBJ1-2, is DGGITQSPKYLFRKEGQNVTLSCEQNLNHDAMYWYRQDPGQGLRLIYYSQIVNDFQKGDIAEGYSVSREKKESFPLTVTSAQKNPTAFYLCASSIVTREDGYIFGSGTRLTVV.

The chain has TRBV7-9 and TRBJ1-2, with unresolved D. Deletions cut 3 bases from V and 4 bases from J, with 12 bases between. There are 14 residues in the CDR3. Germline CDR1 is SEHNR and CDR2 is FQNEAQ (reference sequence). The DNA of the CDR3 is TGTGCCAGCAGCTTTCCACTTTTCCTCTATGGCTACACCTTC. This gives the protein CASSFPLFLYGYTF.

The rearrangement uses TRBV18 and TRBJ1-4; weak D call: TRBD1 (5 bases). The germline V gene has CDR1 KGHSH and CDR2 LQKENI. V was pared by 1 base and J by 7 bases, with 7 bases between. This CDR3 region has 13 residues. The CDR3 DNA reads TGTGCCAGCTCACCACGGCAGGGTGAAAAACTGTTTTTT. Protein sequence: CASSPRQGEKLFF.

The V gene is TRBV19, the J gene TRBJ2-1; 9 bases map to TRBD2. The CDR3 sequence is 14 residues long. Germline CDR1 reads LNHDA; CDR2 reads SQIVND (reference sequence). The V gene end was trimmed by 8 bases and the J gene end by 5 bases; junction bases not matched to a gene: 7. As DNA, the CDR3 is TGTGCCAGTTGGGGGGGGACTAGCCACAATGAGCAGTTCTTC. Amino acids: CASWGGTSHNEQFF.

V usage is TRBV19 and J usage is TRBJ1-2; 8 bases align to TRBD1. The CDR3 contains 12 residues. V gave up 5 bases and J gave up 6 bases; unmatched junction bases: 2. Germline V lookup: CDR1 LNHDA, CDR2 SQIVND (reference sequence). The CDR3 DNA is TGTGCCAGTAGTCAGGGGGCGCATGGCTACACCTTC. Translating gives CASSQGAHGYTF.